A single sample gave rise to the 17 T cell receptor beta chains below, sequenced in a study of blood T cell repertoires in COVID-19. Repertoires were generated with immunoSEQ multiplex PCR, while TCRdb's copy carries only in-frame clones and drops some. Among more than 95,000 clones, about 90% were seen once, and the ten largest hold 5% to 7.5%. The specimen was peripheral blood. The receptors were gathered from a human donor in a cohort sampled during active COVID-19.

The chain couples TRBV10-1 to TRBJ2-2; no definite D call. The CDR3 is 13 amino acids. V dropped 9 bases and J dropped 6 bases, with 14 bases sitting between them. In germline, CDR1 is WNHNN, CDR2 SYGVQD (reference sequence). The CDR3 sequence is CASSELEPGELFF. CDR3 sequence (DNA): TGCGCCAGTTCAGAGTTGGAGCCCGGGGAGCTGTTTTTT.

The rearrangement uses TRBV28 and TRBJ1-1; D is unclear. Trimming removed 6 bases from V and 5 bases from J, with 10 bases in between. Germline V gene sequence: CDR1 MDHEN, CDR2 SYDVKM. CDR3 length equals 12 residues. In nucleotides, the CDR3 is TGTGCCAGCAGCCGGGATGGGACTGAAGCTTTCTTT. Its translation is CASSRDGTEAFF.

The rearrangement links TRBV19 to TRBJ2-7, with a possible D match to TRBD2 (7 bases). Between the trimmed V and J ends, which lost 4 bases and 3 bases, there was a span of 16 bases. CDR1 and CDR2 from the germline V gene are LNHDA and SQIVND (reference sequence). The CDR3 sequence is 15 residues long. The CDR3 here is CASSTPGGRIYEQYF. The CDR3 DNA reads TGTGCCAGTAGTACCCCCGGGGGGCGAATCTACGAGCAGTACTTC.

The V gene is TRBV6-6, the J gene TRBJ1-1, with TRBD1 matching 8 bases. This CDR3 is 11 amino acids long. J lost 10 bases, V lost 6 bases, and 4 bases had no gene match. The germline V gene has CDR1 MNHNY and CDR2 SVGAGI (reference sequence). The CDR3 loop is CASRDRAGAFF. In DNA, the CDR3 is TGTGCCAGCAGGGACAGGGCGGGAGCTTTCTTT.

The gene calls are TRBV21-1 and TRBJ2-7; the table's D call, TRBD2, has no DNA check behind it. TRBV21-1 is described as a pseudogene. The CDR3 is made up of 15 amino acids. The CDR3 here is CASSKTPLFTGELRF. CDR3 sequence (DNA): TGTGCCAGCAGCAAAACCCCTCTTTTCACGGGAGAACTAAGATTC.

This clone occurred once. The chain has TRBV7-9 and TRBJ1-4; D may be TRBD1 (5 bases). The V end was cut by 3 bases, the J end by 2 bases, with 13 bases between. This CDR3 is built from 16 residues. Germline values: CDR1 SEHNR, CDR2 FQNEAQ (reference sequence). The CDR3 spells CASSLDRQTTNEKLFF. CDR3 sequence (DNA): TGTGCCAGCAGCTTGGATAGACAGACTACTAATGAAAAACTGTTTTTT.

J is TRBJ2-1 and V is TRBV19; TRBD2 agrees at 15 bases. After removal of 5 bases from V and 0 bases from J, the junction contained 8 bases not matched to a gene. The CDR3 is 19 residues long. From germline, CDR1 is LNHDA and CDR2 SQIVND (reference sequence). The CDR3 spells CASSHRTSGGVSSYNEQFF. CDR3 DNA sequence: TGTGCCAGTAGTCACCGGACTAGCGGGGGGGTCAGCTCCTACAATGAGCAGTTCTTC.

This chain's CDR3 is CASSSTSISSHEQYF. The CDR3, as DNA: TGTGCCAGCAGTTCTACTAGCATTTCTTCCCACGAGCAGTACTTC. The V and J genes are TRBV28 and TRBJ2-7; weak D call: TRBD2 (6 bases). The length of the CDR3 is 15 residues. Trimming pared 4 bases from V and 5 bases from J, leaving 18 bases between. In germline, CDR1 is MDHEN, CDR2 SYDVKM.

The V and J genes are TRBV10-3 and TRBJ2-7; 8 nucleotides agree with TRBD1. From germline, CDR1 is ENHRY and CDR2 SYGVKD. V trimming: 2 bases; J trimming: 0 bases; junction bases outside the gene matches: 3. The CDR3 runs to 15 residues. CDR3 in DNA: TGTGCCATCAGTGAGCGACAGGGGATCTCCTACGAGCAGTACTTC. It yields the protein CAISERQGISYEQYF.

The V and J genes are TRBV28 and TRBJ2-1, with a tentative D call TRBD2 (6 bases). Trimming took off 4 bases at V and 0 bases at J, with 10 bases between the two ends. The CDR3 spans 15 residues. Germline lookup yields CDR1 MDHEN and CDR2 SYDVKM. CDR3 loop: CASSSAGSSYNEQFF. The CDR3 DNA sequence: TGTGCCAGCAGTTCCGCGGGAAGCTCCTACAATGAGCAGTTCTTC. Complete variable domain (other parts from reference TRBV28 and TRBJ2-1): DVKVTQSSRYLVKRTGEKVFLECVQDMDHENMFWYRQDPGLGLRLIYFSYDVKMKEKGDIPEGYSVSREKKERFSLILESASTNQTSMYLCASSSAGSSYNEQFFGPGTRLTVL.

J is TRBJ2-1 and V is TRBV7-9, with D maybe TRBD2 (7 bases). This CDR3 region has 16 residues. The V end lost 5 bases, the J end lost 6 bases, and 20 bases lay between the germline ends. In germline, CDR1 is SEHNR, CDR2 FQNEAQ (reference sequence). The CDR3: CASSPPPGEGPNEQFF. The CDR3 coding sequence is TGTGCCAGCAGCCCCCCCCCAGGGGAGGGCCCCAATGAGCAGTTCTTC.

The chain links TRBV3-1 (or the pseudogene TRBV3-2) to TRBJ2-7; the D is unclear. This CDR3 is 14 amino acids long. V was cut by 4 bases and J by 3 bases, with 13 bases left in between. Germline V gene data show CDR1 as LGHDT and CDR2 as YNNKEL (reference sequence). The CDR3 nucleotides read TGTGCCAGCAGCCGTTCGGGTCGAGGCTACGAGCAGTACTTC. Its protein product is CASSRSGRGYEQYF.

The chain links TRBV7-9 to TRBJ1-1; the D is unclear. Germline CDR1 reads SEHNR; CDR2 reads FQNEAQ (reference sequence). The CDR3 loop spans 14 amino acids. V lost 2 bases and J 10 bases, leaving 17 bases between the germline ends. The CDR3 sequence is CASSLWASQEGAFF. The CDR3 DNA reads TGTGCCAGCAGCTTATGGGCCTCCCAGGAGGGAGCTTTCTTT.

The CDR3 loop is CASSTDSLGNEQFF. Here the CDR3 DNA reads TGTGCCAGCAGTACTGACTCCTTAGGCAATGAGCAGTTCTTC. This sequence joins TRBV6-5 and TRBJ2-1; D not certain. Trimming removed 5 bases at V and 6 bases at J, with 14 bases between. The CDR3 is 14 amino acids. Germline CDR1 and CDR2: MNHEY and SVGAGI.

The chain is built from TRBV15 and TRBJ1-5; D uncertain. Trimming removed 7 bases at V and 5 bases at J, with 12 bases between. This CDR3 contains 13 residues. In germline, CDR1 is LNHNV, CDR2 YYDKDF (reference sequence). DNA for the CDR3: TGTGCCACCACCGCCCCGGGTGATCAGCCCCAGCATTTT. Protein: CATTAPGDQPQHF.

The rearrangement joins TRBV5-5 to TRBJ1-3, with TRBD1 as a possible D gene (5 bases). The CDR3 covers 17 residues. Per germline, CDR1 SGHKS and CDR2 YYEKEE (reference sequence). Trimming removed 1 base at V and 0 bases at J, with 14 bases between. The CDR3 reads CASSLFSQADSGNTIYF. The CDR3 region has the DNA TGTGCCAGCAGCTTGTTCTCACAGGCCGACTCTGGAAACACCATATATTTT. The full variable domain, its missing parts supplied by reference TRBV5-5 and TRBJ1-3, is DAGVTQSPTHLIKTRGQQVTLRCSPISGHKSVSWYQQVLGQGPQFIFQYYEKEERGRGNFPDRFSARQFPNYSSELNVNALLLGDSALYLCASSLFSQADSGNTIYFGEGSWLTVV.

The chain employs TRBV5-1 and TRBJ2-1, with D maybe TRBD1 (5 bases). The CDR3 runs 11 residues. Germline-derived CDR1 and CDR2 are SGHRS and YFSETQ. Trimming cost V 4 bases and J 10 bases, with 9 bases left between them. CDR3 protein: CASSQDSEQFF. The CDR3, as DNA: TGCGCCAGCAGCCAAGACAGCGAGCAGTTCTTC.